This T cell receptor beta chain appears in the sequencing data of a study of spatial heterogeneity in lung cancer. Overall study findings and caveats: In blood, ubiquitous expanded tumor TCRs appeared more at resection than follow-up.

Specified time point: sample taken at primary tumor resection. Tumor, nontumor lung or frozen PBMC supplied whole RNA that was sequenced unsorted. Samples were obtained from some 70 donors, all untreated early-stage non-small cell lung cancer patients. Unmatched junction bases numbered 7, after V lost 4 bases and J lost 6 bases. The CDR3 is 14 residues long. The germline gives CDR1 SGHNT, CDR2 YYREEE (reference sequence). Note on this clonotype: Its antigen is not identified.

A distinct unique molecular identifier was carried by each TCR cDNA molecule. TCRdb passed the 5' RACE reads through MiXCR, listing each CDR3 protein once. There are roughly 12,000 distinct CDR3 sequences in the sample; about a sixth occur only once, and roughly 52% lies in the top ten. The specimen was PBMCs, collected at surgery. V and J are TRBV5-4 and TRBJ1-1; 9 positions agree with TRBD1. The receptor was derived from a male donor with early-stage non-small cell lung cancer. CDR3: CASSEQGARAEAFF. CDR3 nucleotide sequence: TGTGCCAGCAGCGAACAGGGGGCTAGGGCTGAAGCTTTCTTT.